This TCR beta chain stems from a study of T cells after yellow fever vaccination. Study observations and caveats: Booster sampling recovered most clones from primary vaccination (roughly 96% CD4, approximately 90% CD8).

A single record per CDR3 protein comes from TCRdb applying MiXCR to the 5' RACE reads. The sample holds a few hundred thousand distinct CDR3 sequences, 6% to 7.5% seen once. The table lists this clonotype with a few counts. Its antigen is not known. Losses at the gene ends were 3 bases for V and 2 bases for J; bases not matched to a gene: 10. The germline CDR1 and CDR2 sequences are SQVTM and ANQGSEA. CDR3 length: 16 residues. V usage is TRBV29-1 and J usage is TRBJ2-1, with TRBD2 matching over 7 bases. This receptor was taken from a man under 40 who received the YFV17D yellow fever vaccine. The source was CD4+ T cells sorted from PBMCs, collected 15 days after the yellow fever booster vaccination. CDR3 DNA sequence: TGCAGCGTTGACGAGGAATTCGGGAGGCCCTACAATGAGCAGTTCTTC. Translation gives CSVDEEFGRPYNEQFF.